The rows below give T cell receptor beta chains drawn from one sample of a study of blood T cell repertoires in COVID-19. Profiled with immunoSEQ multiplex PCR; TCRdb holds only in-frame clones, not every one. The data show 110,000 to 150,000 clones, around three quarters seen once. Specimen: peripheral blood. The source of these receptors is a man aged 45 to 65 with active or convalescent COVID-19. Each CDR3 is given with its conserved first and last residue. D genes are given only for firm matches. A clone size is listed for some rows: how often the clone was seen (once, few, many), or a class if it is expanded.

- | TRBJ1-1 | TRBV11-2 | - | TGTGCCAGCAGCTTAGTGCGTGAAACTGAAGCTTTCTTT | CASSLVRETEAFF
- | TRBJ2-3 | TRBV6-5 | TRBD1 | TGTGCCAGCAGTTACTCGGACAGGGGGCCAGATACGCAGTATTTT | CASSYSDRGPDTQYF
- | TRBJ1-3 | TRBV6-4 | - | TGTGCCAGCAGTGGCCCGGACACCGTGGTAGCTGGAAACACCATATATTTT | CASSGPDTVVAGNTIYF
- | TRBJ1-5 | TRBV2 | - | TGTGCCAGCACCAAGGGCGGGGCACAAGGCAATCAGCCCCAGCATTTT | CASTKGGAQGNQPQHF
- | TRBJ2-5 | TRBV27 | - | TGTGCCAGCAGGGGCACTAGCCGCCTACAAGAGACCCAGTACTTC | CASRGTSRLQETQYF
- | TRBJ1-1 | TRBV19 | - | TGTGCCAGTAGTATTGGGGGGAGCACTGAAGCTTTCTTT | CASSIGGSTEAFF
once | TRBJ1-1 | TRBV10-3 | - | TGTGCCATCAGTGAGCACGCCAGTGGGAGCATGAACACTGAAGCTTTCTTT | CAISEHASGSMNTEAFF
- | TRBJ2-3 | TRBV3-1/TRBV3-2 | TRBD2 | TGTGCCAGCAGCTTAGGACTAGAATCCACAGATACGCAGTATTTT | CASSLGLESTDTQYF
- | TRBJ1-5 | TRBV19 | TRBD1 | TGTGCCAGTAGTATTGCAATTGCGGGGACAGGGGGAATTCAGCCCCAGCATTTT | CASSIAIAGTGGIQPQHF
- | TRBJ1-1 | TRBV28 | TRBD1 | TGTGCCAGCAGTTTTCCCGACAGGGACACTGAAGCTTTCTTT | CASSFPDRDTEAFF
many | TRBJ2-7 | TRBV5-6 | TRBD2 | TGTGCCAGCGCCATCAGCGGGATCCCCTACGAGCAGTACTTC | CASAISGIPYEQYF
- | TRBJ2-3 | TRBV12-3/TRBV12-4 | TRBD2 | TGTGCCAGCCGGACTAGCGGGACAGATACGCAGTATTTT | CASRTSGTDTQYF
- | TRBJ2-7 | TRBV6-2/TRBV6-3 | - | TGTGCCAGCAGTTTTCATCACTTAACCTACGAGCAGTACTTC | CASSFHHLTYEQYF
few | TRBJ1-1 | TRBV27 | TRBD1 | TGTGCCAGCAGTCCGACAGGGTTCGGGACTGAAGCTTTCTTT | CASSPTGFGTEAFF
- | TRBJ1-6 | TRBV7-8 | TRBD1 | TGTGCCAGCAGCTTATCGAGCCGACAGGGCGATAATTCACCCCTCCACTTT | CASSLSSRQGDNSPLHF
- | TRBJ2-3 | TRBV3-1/TRBV3-2 | TRBD1 | TGTGCCAGCAGTTCGACAGGGACCACAGATACGCAGTATTTT | CASSSTGTTDTQYF
- | TRBJ1-1 | TRBV27 | TRBD1 | TGTGCCAGCAGTTGGACAGGGGCTGAGACTGACACTGAAGCTTTCTTT | CASSWTGAETDTEAFF
few | TRBJ2-1 | TRBV2 | TRBD1 | TGTGCCAGCATTGGGACAGGGGAGTACAATGAGCAGTTCTTC | CASIGTGEYNEQFF
- | TRBJ2-1 | TRBV5-6 | TRBD2 | TGTGCCAGCAGCAGGGGAGGGGCGTTGGGAGAGCAGTTCTTC | CASSRGGALGEQFF
- | TRBJ2-1 | TRBV11-3 | TRBD1 | TGTGCCAGCAGTTCGGACAGGGGATCGGGTGAGCAGTTCTTC | CASSSDRGSGEQFF
- | TRBJ2-5 | TRBV11-1 | - | TGTGCCAGCAGCCCCAAAGAGACCCAGTACTTC | CASSPKETQYF
- | TRBJ2-1 | TRBV27 | TRBD2 | TGTGCCAGCAGCTTCGGGACTAGCGGACTCAATGAGCAGTTCTTC | CASSFGTSGLNEQFF
- | TRBJ2-3 | TRBV7-2 | TRBD2 | TGTGCCAGCAGCCGGATAGCGGGGGACACAGATACGCAGTATTTT | CASSRIAGDTDTQYF
few | TRBJ2-1 | TRBV7-3 | TRBD2 | TGTGCCAGCAGCACGGTACTAGCGGGATACAATGAGCAGTTCTTC | CASSTVLAGYNEQFF
- | TRBJ1-3 | TRBV28 | - | TGTGCCAGCAGTTTACCACAGGGAACTGGAAACACCATATATTTT | CASSLPQGTGNTIYF
- | TRBJ1-3 | TRBV2 | - | TGTGCCAGCAGTGATGCAGGGAGAAACACCATATATTTT | CASSDAGRNTIYF
- | TRBJ1-1 | TRBV27 | - | TGTGCCAGCAGTTTATCGACAGGCTTAGCTGAAGCTTTCTTT | CASSLSTGLAEAFF
many | TRBJ1-6 | TRBV4-1 | - | TGCGCCAGCAGCCAAGATCGGGGGGTCGGCTCACCCCTCCACTTT | CASSQDRGVGSPLHF
- | TRBJ1-1 | TRBV19 | - | TGTGCCAGTAGCCTAGGTGCGCTGGAAGCTTTCTTT | CASSLGALEAFF
- | TRBJ1-6 | TRBV14 | - | TGTGCCAGCAGCCCCGGTCGCTCCTATAATTCACCCCTCCACTTT | CASSPGRSYNSPLHF
- | TRBJ1-1 | TRBV3-1/TRBV3-2 | - | TGTGCCAGCAGCCCGGGGGGGGTCACTGAAGCTTTCTTT | CASSPGGVTEAFF
- | TRBJ1-1 | TRBV7-3 | - | TGTGCCAGCAGCTCACTCAGGGACACGTCCTACGCTGAAGCTTTCTTT | CASSSLRDTSYAEAFF
few | TRBJ1-1 | TRBV29-1 | - | TGCAGCTCACGGGGGGCTATGAACACTGAAGCTTTCTTT | CSSRGAMNTEAFF
- | TRBJ1-3 | TRBV5-1 | - | TGCGCCAGCAGCTTAACAGGATTAAGCTCTGGAAACACCATATATTTT | CASSLTGLSSGNTIYF
- | TRBJ2-7 | TRBV6-5 | TRBD2 | TGTGCCAGCAAAGAACGAGCGGGAGGGTCCTACGAGCAGTACTTC | CASKERAGGSYEQYF
few | TRBJ2-2 | TRBV7-3 | - | TGTGCCAGCAGCCAAGGGACATCGAACACCGGGGAGCTGTTTTTT | CASSQGTSNTGELFF
- | TRBJ1-1 | TRBV29-1 | TRBD1 | TGCAGCGTTGAAGAATGGGGACAGGGAGCCACTGAAGCTTTCTTT | CSVEEWGQGATEAFF
- | TRBJ1-3 | TRBV27 | - | TGTGCCAGCAGTTTTGGTTTAGGGGGCTCTGGAAACACCATATATTTT | CASSFGLGGSGNTIYF
few | TRBJ2-2 | TRBV4-2 | TRBD2 | TGTGCCAGCAGCCAGGAACTAGCGGGAGCTTGGGGGACCGGGGAGCTGTTTTTT | CASSQELAGAWGTGELFF
- | TRBJ2-1 | TRBV7-9 | TRBD2 | TGTGCCAGCAGCCGAGCGGGAGGAGTGGACAATGAGCAGTTCTTC | CASSRAGGVDNEQFF
- | TRBJ2-1 | TRBV4-1 | TRBD2 | TGCGCCAGCAGCCAAGATCCGGCTAGCGGGATATACAATGAGCAGTTCTTC | CASSQDPASGIYNEQFF
- | TRBJ2-2 | TRBV27 | - | TGTGCCAGCAGTTTAGGACAGGGGTTGGCGGGAGGCACCGGGGAGCTGTTTTTT | CASSLGQGLAGGTGELFF
- | TRBJ2-1 | TRBV15 | TRBD2 | TGTGCCACCAGCAGAGATGCGGGAGGGGCAGAAGAGCAGTTCTTC | CATSRDAGGAEEQFF
- | TRBJ1-3 | TRBV5-6 | - | TGTGCCAGCAGCTTGGGCAGGCCTGGAAACACCATATATTTT | CASSLGRPGNTIYF